The 18 T cell receptor beta chains below were found in one sample sequenced in a study of T cells after yellow fever vaccination. TCRdb independently ran MiXCR on the 5' RACE reads; one entry per CDR3 protein. The sample includes hundreds of thousands of distinct CDR3 sequences, approximately 13% seen only once; the top ten take approximately 3.4%. The input for sequencing was CD4+ T cells sorted from PBMCs, taken 15 days after the yellow fever booster vaccination. The receptors stem from a man between 18 and 35 years old who received the YFV17D yellow fever vaccine.

The table lists this clonotype with a few counts. V is TRBV6-5 and J is TRBJ2-3, with a possible D match to TRBD1 (5 bases). The CDR3 covers 13 residues. Germline CDR1 is MNHEY and CDR2 is SVGAGI. Trimming removed 2 bases from V and 6 bases from J, with 9 bases in between. The CDR3 sequence: CASSYGAADTQYF. In DNA, the CDR3 is TGTGCCAGCAGTTACGGGGCGGCGGATACGCAGTATTTT.

The V and J genes are TRBV20-1 and TRBJ1-2, with a tentative D call TRBD1 (5 bases). CDR3 length equals 10 residues. CDR1 is DFQATT, CDR2 SNEGSKA, per germline (reference sequence). V was cut by 3 bases and J by 7 bases, with 6 bases left in between. In DNA form, the CDR3 reads TGCAGTGCTAGTGGGGGTGGCTACACCTTC. This gives the protein CSASGGGYTF.

This clonotype turned up a few times. V gene TRBV5-1 combines with J gene TRBJ2-1; 14 positions agree with TRBD2. CDR1 and CDR2 (germline): SGHRS, YFSETQ. Germline trimming cut 4 bases from V and 2 bases from J; bases unmatched to any gene: 14. This CDR3 contains 20 residues. In DNA, the CDR3 is TGCGCCAGCAGCCTCTCCCGGACTAGCGGGGGGTTCCCTCCCTACAATGAGCAGTTCTTC. Protein sequence: CASSLSRTSGGFPPYNEQFF.

This clonotype has ten or more counts. The V and J genes are TRBV7-3 and TRBJ2-1; a weak D match, TRBD1 (6 bases). V shed 1 base and J shed 7 bases, with 23 bases lying between them. The CDR3 runs to 18 residues. CDR1 and CDR2 from the germline V gene are SGHTA and FQGTGA. The DNA of the CDR3 is TGTGCCAGCAGCTTAATGGGGGCTGCGACAGCTAGTGGGAATGAGCAGTTCTTC. This encodes CASSLMGAATASGNEQFF.

The chain carries TRBV7-2 and TRBJ1-2; 7 bases line up with TRBD1. The germline V gene encodes CDR1 SGHTA and CDR2 FQGNSA. This CDR3 region has 14 residues. V was pared by 7 bases and J by 3 bases, with 8 bases of the junction left unmatched. The CDR3 spells CASTIGGSDYGYTF. The DNA for the CDR3 is TGTGCCAGCACCATAGGGGGCTCGGACTATGGCTACACCTTC.

The chain joins TRBV7-9 to TRBJ1-1, with a possible D match to TRBD1 (5 bases). Deletions cut 5 bases from V and 0 bases from J, with 16 bases between. This CDR3 spans 16 amino acids. Germline CDR1 is SEHNR and CDR2 is FQNEAQ (reference sequence). CDR3 region: CASSVLREGMNTEAFF. As DNA, the CDR3 is TGTGCCAGCAGCGTTCTCAGGGAGGGGATGAACACTGAAGCTTTCTTT. The full variable domain, with the rest looked up from reference TRBV7-9 and TRBJ1-1, is DTGVSQNPRHKITKRGQNVTFRCDPISEHNRLYWYRQTLGQGPEFLTYFQNEAQLEKSRLLSDRFSAERPKGSFSTLEIQRTEQGDSAMYLCASSVLREGMNTEAFFGQGTRLTVV.

V and J are TRBV27 and TRBJ2-3; D gene uncertain. The CDR3 totals 14 residues. V lost 6 bases and J 0 bases, leaving 10 bases between the germline ends. Germline-derived CDR1 and CDR2 are MNHEY and SMNVEV (reference sequence). This CDR3 is CASRVMSSTDTQYF. CDR3 bases: TGTGCCAGCAGGGTAATGTCTAGCACAGATACGCAGTATTTT.

The rearrangement links TRBV5-1 to TRBJ2-3; D possibly matches TRBD1 or TRBD2 (6 bases each). CDR1 and CDR2 from the germline V gene are SGHRS and YFSETQ. Trimming stripped 0 bases from V and 2 bases from J, with 13 bases between. This CDR3 region has 16 residues. In DNA form, the CDR3 reads TGCGCCAGCAGCTTGGTAGGGGGGAGATTCACAGATACGCAGTATTTT. Protein sequence: CASSLVGGRFTDTQYF.

This clonotype was observed a few times. This rearrangement joins TRBV20-1 to TRBJ2-1, with 11 bases aligning to TRBD2. The J segment lost 6 bases and the V segment lost 1 base, leaving 5 bases of the junction unmatched. Germline values: CDR1 DFQATT, CDR2 SNEGSKA (reference sequence). This CDR3 contains 15 residues. The CDR3 nucleotides are TGCAGTGCTAGAGGGACTAGCGGGCCGGGCAATGAGCAGTTCTTC. Amino acid sequence: CSARGTSGPGNEQFF.

This clonotype occurred many times. The V gene is TRBV24-1, the J gene TRBJ2-3; D call uncertain. The length of the CDR3 is 11 residues. The germline CDR1 and CDR2 sequences are KGHDR and SFDVKD. Trimming shortened V by 4 bases and J by 6 bases, and 4 bases separated the two germline ends. The CDR3 coding sequence is TGTGCCACCAGTGAACGGGATACGCAGTATTTT. Amino acid sequence: CATSERDTQYF.

The chain employs TRBV5-4 and TRBJ2-1, with a possible D match to TRBD1 (6 bases). Germline V gene sequence: CDR1 SGHNT, CDR2 YYREEE (reference sequence). The CDR3 is made up of 15 amino acids. V lost 0 bases and J 2 bases, leaving 9 bases between the germline ends. The CDR3 nucleotides are TGTGCCAGCAGCTTGGACAGGGAGCCCTACAATGAGCAGTTCTTC. This encodes CASSLDREPYNEQFF.

The V and J genes are TRBV18 and TRBJ2-7; maybe TRBD1 (5 bases). This CDR3 comprises 14 residues. V lost 3 bases and J 7 bases, leaving 16 bases between the germline ends. In germline, CDR1 is KGHSH, CDR2 LQKENI. The CDR3 reads CASSPLDGQGEQYV. The DNA of the CDR3 is TGTGCCAGCTCACCCTTGGACGGACAAGGGGAGCAGTACGTC.

This chain connects TRBV19 to TRBJ1-5; possibly TRBD1 for D (6 bases). Between the trimmed V and J ends, which lost 7 bases and 6 bases, there was a span of 13 bases. Germline V gives CDR1 LNHDA, CDR2 SQIVND (reference sequence). There are 13 residues in the CDR3. CDR3 residues: CASNGGEVQPQHF. CDR3 nucleotide sequence: TGTGCCAGTAATGGGGGCGAAGTTCAGCCCCAGCATTTT.

This clonotype has a handful of counts. This chain connects TRBV16 to TRBJ1-3, with D perhaps TRBD1 (6 bases). Per the germline V gene, CDR1 is KGHSY and CDR2 is FQNENV. The germline V and J ends were trimmed by 3 bases and 0 bases, with 12 bases remaining between them. The CDR3 is made up of 16 amino acids. This chain's CDR3 is CASSHIQGFSGNTIYF. CDR3 coding DNA: TGTGCCAGCAGCCATATACAGGGATTCTCTGGAAACACCATATATTTT.

This clonotype showed up many times. The rearrangement uses TRBV7-2 and TRBJ2-5; either TRBD1 or TRBD2 may fit D (5 bases each). Between the trimmed V and J ends, which lost 5 bases and 5 bases, there was a span of 12 bases. The CDR3 is 13 residues long. Germline V lookup: CDR1 SGHTA, CDR2 FQGNSA. This CDR3 reads CASSRGPEETQYF. The CDR3 DNA follows: TGTGCCAGCAGCCGGGGCCCGGAGGAGACCCAGTACTTC.

The chain carries TRBV4-3 and TRBJ2-6; the D is unclear. The germline V and J ends were trimmed by 0 bases and 0 bases, with 9 bases remaining between them. In germline, CDR1 is LGHNA, CDR2 YSLEER. The CDR3 contains 17 residues. The CDR3 region has the DNA TGCGCCAGCAGCCAAGATTTGGACGGCTCTGGGGCCAACGTCCTGACTTTC. This translates into CASSQDLDGSGANVLTF.

This clonotype appeared many times. The chain couples TRBV7-9 to TRBJ1-4, with TRBD1 matching 9 bases. The germline V gene encodes CDR1 SEHNR and CDR2 FQNEAQ (reference sequence). J lost 3 bases, V lost 3 bases, and 8 bases had no gene match. This CDR3 has 17 amino acids. The CDR3: CASSFGQGRGSNEKLFF. In nucleotides, the CDR3 is TGTGCCAGCAGCTTCGGACAGGGGCGAGGGTCTAATGAAAAACTGTTTTTT.

This clonotype was observed a handful of times. The chain uses TRBV6-2 or TRBV6-3 and TRBJ1-2, with D perhaps TRBD1 (5 bases). The V gene's germline CDR1 is MNHEY and CDR2 SVGEGT. V gave up 8 bases and J gave up 8 bases, with 18 bases separating them. CDR3 length: 13 residues. The CDR3 here is CASARDGGKGYTF. Here the CDR3 DNA reads TGTGCCAGCGCCAGGGACGGAGGGAAGGGCTACACCTTC.